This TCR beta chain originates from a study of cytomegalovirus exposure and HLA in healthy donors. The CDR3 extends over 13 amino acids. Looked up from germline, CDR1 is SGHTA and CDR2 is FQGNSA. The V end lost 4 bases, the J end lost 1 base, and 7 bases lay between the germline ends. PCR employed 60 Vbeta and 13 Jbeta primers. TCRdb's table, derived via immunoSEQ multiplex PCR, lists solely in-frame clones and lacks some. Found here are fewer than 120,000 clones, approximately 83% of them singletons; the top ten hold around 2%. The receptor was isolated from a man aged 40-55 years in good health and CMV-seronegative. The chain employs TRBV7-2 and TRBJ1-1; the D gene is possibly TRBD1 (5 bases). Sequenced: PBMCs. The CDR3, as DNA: TGTGCCAGCAGCTATCAGGGGAACACTGAAGCTTTCTTT. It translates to CASSYQGNTEAFF.